This T cell receptor beta chain was profiled in a study of response to subunit inactivated influenza vaccine. TCRdb passed the RT-PCR reads through MiXCR, listing each CDR3 protein once. The sample holds about 700,000 distinct CDR3 sequences, 11% to 15% seen once. Study-level points and caveats: Seasonal influenza vaccination, on each occasion, was suggested by the authors to recruit few new T cells.

The CDR3 is made up of 15 amino acids. Trimming stripped 4 bases from V and 0 bases from J, with 10 bases between. CDR1 SEHNR and CDR2 FQNEAQ come from the germline V gene (reference sequence). This clonotype has a handful of counts. Its antigen is not identified. The chain recombines TRBV7-9 with TRBJ2-4; D remains ambiguous. This sequence originates from a man in his fifties or sixties who received an inactivated influenza vaccine. The material sequenced was PBMCs from blood, taken 14 to 15 days before vaccination. The CDR3 DNA follows: TGTGCCAGCAGCTCCTACACGGGAGCCAAAAACATTCAGTACTTC. Protein product: CASSSYTGAKNIQYF.